A single T cell receptor beta chain is shown here with its context. This record belongs to a study of molecular identifiers for immune sequencing clone quantification. TCRdb reprocessed the PCR reads via MiXCR and lists one record per CDR3 protein. The sample carries 490,000 or so distinct CDR3 sequences, about 22% recorded once. Per germline, CDR1 LGHDT and CDR2 YNNKEL (reference sequence). The CDR3 contains 15 residues. With 1 base removed from V and 2 bases from J, the gap between germline ends came to 12 bases. Sequences were obtained from naive CD8+ T cells from blood, with Jurkat cell RNA spiked in. Subset reported: FACS-sorted CD8+CD4-CCR7+CD45RA+ naive T cells. V usage is TRBV3-1 and J usage is TRBJ2-7; D might be TRBD1 (6 bases). The clonotype comes from a human donor in good health. Some libraries in this study had Jurkat cell RNA spiked in. CDR3 in DNA: TGTGCCAGCAGCCAAGGGGCAGGGGAGACCTACGAGCAGTACTTC. This codes for CASSQGAGETYEQYF.